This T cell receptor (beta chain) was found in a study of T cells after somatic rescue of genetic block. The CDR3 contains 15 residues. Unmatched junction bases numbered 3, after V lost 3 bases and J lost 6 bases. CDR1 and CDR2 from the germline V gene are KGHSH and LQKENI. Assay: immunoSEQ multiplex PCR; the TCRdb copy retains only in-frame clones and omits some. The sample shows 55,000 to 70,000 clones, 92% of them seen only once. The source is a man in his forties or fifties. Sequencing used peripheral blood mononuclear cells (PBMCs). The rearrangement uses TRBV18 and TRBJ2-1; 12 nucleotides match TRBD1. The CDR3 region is CASSPGQGAGNEQFF. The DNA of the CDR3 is TGTGCCAGCTCACCGGGACAGGGGGCCGGCAATGAGCAGTTCTTC. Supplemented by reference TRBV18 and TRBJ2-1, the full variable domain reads NAGVMQNPRHLVRRRGQEARLRCSPMKGHSHVYWYRQLPEEGLKFMVYLQKENIIDESGMPKERFSAEFPKEGPSILRIQQVVRGDSAAYFCASSPGQGAGNEQFFGPGTRLTVL.